This TCR beta chain was found in a study of OX40 agonist ivuxolimab in advanced cancers. Using immunoSEQ multiplex PCR, the repertoire was profiled, and TCRdb retains in-frame clones only, with some absent. Of roughly 100,000 clones in the sample, approximately 87% were seen once. The CDR3 contains 13 residues. CDR1 and CDR2 (germline): GTSNPN, SVGIG (reference sequence). V lost 4 bases, J lost 0 bases, and 6 bases lay in between. In its sample, this clone was seen once. The sample consisted of CD4+ or CD8+ T cells sorted from blood, taken in a trial of the OX40 agonist ivuxolimab. The chain links TRBV30 to TRBJ1-4; D unclear. This TCR was recovered from an adult with an advanced solid tumor such as melanoma, head and neck, liver or kidney cancer. The CDR3 spells CAWKGATNEKLFF. CDR3 bases: TGTGCCTGGAAAGGTGCAACTAATGAAAAACTGTTTTTT. The entire variable domain, with the rest obtained from reference TRBV30 and TRBJ1-4, is as follows: SQTIHQWPATLVQPVGSPLSLECTVEGTSNPNLYWYRQAAGRGLQLLFYSVGIGQISSEVPQNLSASRPQDRQFILSSKKLLLSDSGFYLCAWKGATNEKLFFGSGTQLSVL.